This is a list of T cell receptor beta chains from one sample in a study of cytomegalovirus exposure and HLA in healthy donors. Using immunoSEQ multiplex PCR, the repertoire was profiled, and TCRdb retains in-frame clones only, with some absent. The data contain 140,000 to 150,000 clones, more than 9.5% of them singletons. The sequenced sample was PBMCs. The receptors were gathered from a man between 50 and 59 years old in good health and CMV-seronegative. Both conserved end residues are part of each CDR3. D genes are given only for firm matches. The size entry is marked missing in some rows and otherwise reads once, few, many or a size class.

v_gene	d_gene	abundance	j_gene	CDR3aa	CDR3nt
TRBV5-4	TRBD1	few	TRBJ2-7	CASSSRQGYEQYF	TGTGCCAGCAGCTCCCGACAGGGCTACGAGCAGTACTTC
TRBV2	TRBD1	few	TRBJ2-7	CASSGEKAGQGVPLYEQYF	TGTGCCAGCAGTGGGGAGAAAGCGGGACAGGGCGTCCCCCTATACGAGCAGTACTTC
TRBV9	TRBD1	-	TRBJ1-2	CASSAGGSVDYGYTF	TGTGCCAGCAGCGCAGGGGGAAGCGTGGACTATGGCTACACCTTC
TRBV7-7	-	-	TRBJ2-7	CASSFEGGTNYEQYF	TGTGCTAGCAGCTTTGAGGGCGGTACCAACTACGAGCAGTACTTC
TRBV6-1	-	-	TRBJ2-7	CASSGRSASEEQYF	TGTGCCAGCAGTGGCCGATCGGCCTCGGAGGAGCAGTACTTC
TRBV6-5	-	-	TRBJ2-5	CASSSWRVQETQYF	TGTGCCAGCAGTTCCTGGAGAGTACAAGAGACCCAGTACTTC
TRBV27	TRBD1	-	TRBJ2-5	CASSFRAGTGGETQYF	TGTGCCAGCAGTTTTAGGGCAGGGACAGGTGGGGAGACCCAGTACTTC
TRBV7-3	TRBD2	-	TRBJ2-1	CASSLTPSGEYNEQFF	TGTGCCAGCAGCTTAACGCCTAGCGGAGAATACAATGAGCAGTTCTTC
TRBV7-2	-	-	TRBJ1-1	CASRFNPGQNTEAFF	TGTGCCAGCAGATTTAATCCGGGACAGAACACTGAAGCTTTCTTT
TRBV19	TRBD1	few	TRBJ1-4	CASSRQGDVGEKLFF	TGTGCCAGTAGCCGACAGGGGGACGTTGGTGAAAAACTGTTTTTT
TRBV6-6	-	-	TRBJ2-7	CASNRDFSYEQYF	TGTGCCAGTAACCGGGACTTTTCCTACGAGCAGTACTTC
TRBV27	TRBD1	few	TRBJ1-6	CASSLRGQWNSPLHF	TGTGCCAGCAGTTTAAGGGGGCAATGGAATTCACCCCTCCACTTT
TRBV7-8	TRBD2	-	TRBJ2-3	CASSSSGSASTDTQYF	TGTGCCAGCAGCAGCAGCGGGAGTGCTAGCACAGATACGCAGTATTTT
TRBV25-1	TRBD1	few	TRBJ1-5	CASSGDRGHQPQHF	TGTGCCAGCAGTGGGGACAGGGGGCATCAGCCCCAGCATTTT
TRBV5-5	-	-	TRBJ2-7	CASSLNPGPGAYEQYF	TGTGCCAGCAGCCTTAACCCGGGGCCGGGGGCCTACGAGCAGTACTTC
TRBV7-9	TRBD1	few	TRBJ1-1	CASSPRTGSMGTEAFF	TGTGCCAGCAGCCCTAGGACAGGGTCAATGGGCACTGAAGCTTTCTTT
TRBV6-5	TRBD1	few	TRBJ1-1	CASTPGGVKRTEAFF	TGTGCCAGCACCCCAGGGGGCGTCAAGAGGACTGAAGCTTTCTTT
TRBV18	TRBD2	-	TRBJ2-1	CASSPGASGGPEQFF	TGTGCCAGCTCACCAGGCGCTAGCGGGGGTCCTGAGCAGTTCTTC
TRBV4-1	-	few	TRBJ1-4	CASSLSSGATNEKLFF	TGCGCCAGCAGCCTTAGCTCGGGTGCAACTAATGAAAAACTGTTTTTT
TRBV7-9	TRBD1	-	TRBJ1-4	CASSTTGGRKKLFF	TGTGCCAGCAGCACGACAGGGGGTCGGAAAAAACTGTTTTTT
TRBV25-1	TRBD2	-	TRBJ2-1	CASSELVAGGPDEQFF	TGTGCCAGCAGTGAATTGGTAGCGGGAGGGCCAGATGAGCAGTTCTTC
TRBV28	-	few	TRBJ2-7	CASSLRSVIYEQYF	TGTGCCAGCAGTTTACGTTCAGTTATCTACGAGCAGTACTTC
TRBV7-2	TRBD2	-	TRBJ2-3	CASSLTGGSTDTQYF	TGTGCCAGCAGCTTAACGGGGGGGAGCACAGATACGCAGTATTTT
TRBV29-1	-	-	TRBJ1-1	CSATTQERGTEAFF	TGCAGCGCCACGACCCAGGAAAGGGGCACTGAAGCTTTCTTT
TRBV28	-	-	TRBJ1-5	CASSWGSNQPQHF	TGTGCCAGCAGCTGGGGCAGCAATCAGCCCCAGCATTTT
TRBV4-1	TRBD2	-	TRBJ2-7	CASSQDFGTSFTYEQYF	TGCGCCAGCAGCCAAGATTTTGGGACTAGCTTCACCTACGAGCAGTACTTC
TRBV27	TRBD2	-	TRBJ2-1	CASSEPGTSDNEQFF	TGTGCCAGCAGCGAACCGGGGACTAGCGACAATGAGCAGTTCTTC
TRBV2	-	-	TRBJ1-2	CASGKTGASYGYTF	TGTGCCAGCGGAAAAACAGGAGCTTCCTATGGCTACACCTTC
TRBV5-7	-	-	TRBJ2-3	CASSLGGGTDTQYF	TGTGCCAGCAGCTTGGGGGGAGGCACAGATACGCAGTATTTT
TRBV21-1	-	-	TRBJ2-6	CASSGGQGVFPTLRANVLTF	TGTGCCAGCAGCGGGGGACAGGGGGTTTTTCCTACTCTGAGGGCCAACGTCCTGACTTTC
TRBV10-3	TRBD2	-	TRBJ2-2	CAMREGQNTGELFF	TGTGCCATGCGGGAGGGCCAGAACACCGGGGAGCTGTTTTTT
TRBV11-3	-	-	TRBJ2-7	CASSPPGGEQYF	TGTGCCAGCAGCCCCCCCGGAGGGGAGCAGTACTTC
TRBV5-1	-	-	TRBJ2-2	CASSVSNTGELFF	TGCGCCAGCAGCGTATCGAACACCGGGGAGCTGTTTTTT
TRBV6-6	TRBD1	-	TRBJ2-7	CASSPPGQGVREQYF	TGTGCCAGCAGCCCCCCCGGGCAGGGGGTACGCGAGCAGTACTTC
TRBV6-1	-	-	TRBJ1-5	CASTGTPNQPQHF	TGTGCCAGCACGGGGACTCCTAATCAGCCCCAGCATTTT
TRBV28	TRBD2	few	TRBJ2-7	CASSFFAGGRYEQYF	TGTGCCAGCAGTTTCTTCGCGGGAGGGCGATACGAGCAGTACTTC
TRBV29-1	TRBD2	few	TRBJ2-1	CSATGTSVDEQFF	TGCAGCGCAACCGGGACTAGCGTGGATGAGCAGTTCTTC
TRBV30	TRBD1	few	TRBJ1-2	CAWSVLAGGPASIYGYTF	TGTGCCTGGAGTGTACTGGCAGGGGGCCCAGCTTCTATCTATGGCTACACCTTC
TRBV30	TRBD1	-	TRBJ1-2	CAWSAKSRGLAYGYTF	TGTGCCTGGAGTGCCAAAAGCAGGGGGCTTGCCTATGGCTACACCTTC
TRBV25-1	TRBD1	few	TRBJ2-1	CASSAYRGYNEQFF	TGTGCCAGCAGTGCCTACAGGGGATACAATGAGCAGTTCTTC
TRBV5-6	TRBD1	few	TRBJ2-7	CASSLVSGGEQYF	TGTGCCAGCAGCTTGGTGTCAGGGGGCGAGCAGTACTTC
TRBV7-3	TRBD1	-	TRBJ1-2	CASSATTPGQGLSGYTF	TGTGCCAGCAGCGCGACAACCCCGGGACAGGGATTGAGTGGCTACACCTTC
TRBV7-9	-	few	TRBJ2-5	CASSSGRETQYF	TGTGCCAGCAGCTCAGGTCGCGAGACCCAGTACTTC
TRBV6-1	TRBD1	few	TRBJ1-2	CASSEATGGAGYGYTF	TGTGCCAGCAGTGAGGCGACAGGGGGGGCAGGATATGGCTACACCTTC
TRBV11-3	TRBD1	-	TRBJ1-2	CASTADRVSTSSGYTF	TGTGCCAGCACCGCGGACAGGGTTTCCACATCATCTGGCTACACCTTC
TRBV4-1	-	few	TRBJ1-2	CASSEVWTDPGVGYTF	TGCGCCAGCAGCGAAGTTTGGACAGACCCTGGGGTTGGCTACACCTTC
TRBV19	TRBD1	-	TRBJ1-5	CASSTDRDDQPQHF	TGTGCCAGTAGTACAGACAGGGATGATCAGCCCCAGCATTTT
TRBV4-1	TRBD1	few	TRBJ1-2	CASSLQGAAEFGYTF	TGCGCCAGCAGCCTTCAGGGGGCGGCGGAATTTGGCTACACCTTC
TRBV27	TRBD2	few	TRBJ2-1	CASQGLVDNEQFF	TGTGCCAGTCAGGGACTAGTAGACAATGAGCAGTTCTTC
TRBV5-5	TRBD2	few	TRBJ2-7	CASSPRGGDQYF	TGTGCCAGCAGCCCCCGGGGGGGCGATCAGTACTTC
TRBV19	-	-	TRBJ1-5	CASTLDNSNQPQHF	TGTGCCAGTACCCTGGACAACAGCAATCAGCCCCAGCATTTT